This passage covers 21 T cell receptor beta chains from one sample sequenced in a study of CD8+ T cells in alopecia areata. Extraction and reverse transcription of RNA yielded cDNA as the sequencing template. Generated by immunoSEQ multiplex PCR, the TCRdb table keeps only in-frame clones and is missing some. The sample includes around 150,000 clones, around 71% seen only once; the top ten take 0.7% to 1%. Treatment in this sample: oral pan-JAK inhibitor, 5-10 mg twice daily. The material was CD4+ T cells sorted from blood, obtained at week 4, from a patient treated with tofacitinib. All receptors derive from a human donor with alopecia areata.

The chain's CDR3 is CASSQGSADRGSGYTF. The CDR3 bases are TGCGCCAGCAGCCAAGGTAGCGCGGACAGGGGGTCCGGCTACACCTTC. The chain carries TRBV4-3 and TRBJ1-2; 10 positions agree with TRBD1. CDR1 is LGHNA, CDR2 YSLEER, per germline. V shed 1 base, J shed 8 bases, and the junction held 10 bases outside the gene matches. CDR3 size: 16 residues.

The genes are TRBV12-2 and TRBJ2-4. TRBV12-2 is a pseudogene. The CDR3 runs to 15 residues. This chain's CDR3 is CASRQKGIAKNIQYF. For the CDR3, the DNA is TGTGCAAGTCGACAGAAAGGGATAGCCAAAAACATTCAGTACTTC.

V gene TRBV30 combines with J gene TRBJ2-5, with D unclear. The germline V gene encodes CDR1 GTSNPN and CDR2 SVGIG (reference sequence). V gave up 1 base and J gave up 2 bases, with 17 bases separating them. The length of the CDR3 is 16 residues. Written as DNA, the CDR3 is TGTGCCTGGAGTGAGCAGGTGGGCGGCATACAAGAGACCCAGTACTTC. Translation: CAWSEQVGGIQETQYF. The full variable domain, with the rest looked up from reference TRBV30 and TRBJ2-5, is SQTIHQWPATLVQPVGSPLSLECTVEGTSNPNLYWYRQAAGRGLQLLFYSVGIGQISSEVPQNLSASRPQDRQFILSSKKLLLSDSGFYLCAWSEQVGGIQETQYFGPGTRLLVL.

V usage is TRBV18 and J usage is TRBJ2-7; D unclear. Germline V gene lookup returns CDR1 KGHSH and CDR2 LQKENI. With 4 bases removed from V and 3 bases from J, the gap between germline ends came to 10 bases. This CDR3 contains 13 residues. The DNA of the CDR3 is TGTGCCAGCTCACAGTTCAGGTACTACGAGCAGTACTTC. Translating gives CASSQFRYYEQYF.

The chain carries TRBV5-1 and TRBJ2-4; TRBD1 is a possible D gene (5 bases). The CDR3 length is 14 residues. Trimming removed 0 bases from V and 1 base from J, with 5 bases in between. From germline, CDR1 is SGHRS and CDR2 YFSETQ. The CDR3 loop is CASSLAGAKNIQYF. The CDR3, as DNA: TGCGCCAGCAGCTTGGCAGGGGCCAAAAACATTCAGTACTTC.

The chain joins TRBV30 to TRBJ1-6; no clear D gene. The CDR3 sequence is 12 residues long. In germline, CDR1 is GTSNPN, CDR2 SVGIG (reference sequence). V lost 0 bases, J lost 13 bases, and 10 bases lay in between. The DNA for the CDR3 is TGTGCCTGGAGTGTACTGCCACTTCCCCTCCACTTT. It translates to CAWSVLPLPLHF.

The rearrangement links TRBV15 to TRBJ2-2, with a tentative D call TRBD2 (5 bases). This CDR3 region has 16 residues. Per the germline V gene, CDR1 is LNHNV and CDR2 is YYDKDF (reference sequence). Trimming cost V 1 base and J 5 bases, with 14 bases left between them. The CDR3 loop reads CATSRGASSGTGELFF. CDR3 nucleotide sequence: TGTGCCACCAGCAGAGGAGCTAGCTCGGGAACCGGGGAGCTGTTTTTT.

This chain joins TRBV13 and TRBJ1-1, with 9 positions matching TRBD1. Germline V CDR1 and CDR2: PRHDT, FYEKMQ (reference sequence). The CDR3 extends over 16 amino acids. Unmatched junction bases numbered 8, after V lost 5 bases and J lost 1 base. Written as DNA, the CDR3 is TGTGCCAGCAGCATCGTACAGGGGGCGGCGAACACTGAAGCTTTCTTT. Residues: CASSIVQGAANTEAFF.

The chain employs TRBV29-1 and TRBJ2-5; 7 positions match TRBD1. Germline V gene data show CDR1 as SQVTM and CDR2 as ANQGSEA. The CDR3 contains 13 residues. Trimming took 6 bases from V and 5 from J; bases not matched to a gene: 9. In DNA, the CDR3 is TGCAGCGTCGATACTGGGACAGATGAGACCCAGTACTTC. It encodes CSVDTGTDETQYF.

CDR3 in DNA: TGTGCCAGCAGACAGGGACAGCCCTCGAACTATGGCTACACCTTC. It is translated as CASRQGQPSNYGYTF. The chain has TRBV27 and TRBJ1-2, with 7 bases lining up with TRBD1. The V segment lost 6 bases and the J segment 2 bases; nucleotides outside the gene matches: 9. From germline, CDR1 is MNHEY and CDR2 SMNVEV (reference sequence). The CDR3 length is 15 residues.

The genes are TRBV11-2 and TRBJ2-1; the D is unclear. The ends were cut back, 4 bases at V and 10 bases at J, with 8 bases in the middle. The CDR3 extends over 11 amino acids. Germline assignment: CDR1 SGHAT and CDR2 FQNNGV. The CDR3 spells CASSSTMEQFF. The CDR3 region has the DNA TGTGCCAGCAGCTCGACAATGGAGCAGTTCTTC.

This clone was recorded a few times. DNA for the CDR3: TGTGCCAGCAGCCCAGACACCGGCCTTACCTACGAGCAGTACTTC. This sequence encodes CASSPDTGLTYEQYF. The V gene is TRBV7-9, the J gene TRBJ2-7; no clear D gene. The CDR3 totals 15 residues. The germline CDR1 and CDR2 sequences are SEHNR and FQNEAQ (reference sequence). V lost 5 bases, J lost 2 bases, and 16 bases lay in between.

The chain carries TRBV5-1 and TRBJ2-5; 12 bases are shared with TRBD2. Germline V CDR1 and CDR2: SGHRS, YFSETQ. The CDR3 is 14 residues long. With 4 bases clipped from V and 4 bases from J, the junction kept 2 bases outside the gene matches. CDR3: CASSEGLAGETQYF. DNA for the CDR3: TGCGCCAGCAGCGAGGGACTAGCGGGAGAGACCCAGTACTTC.

The chain joins TRBV13 to TRBJ2-5; possibly TRBD2 for D (6 bases). The germline V and J ends were trimmed by 2 bases and 5 bases, with 15 bases remaining between them. Germline CDR1 and CDR2: PRHDT and FYEKMQ (reference sequence). The length of the CDR3 is 15 residues. CDR3 nucleotides: TGTGCCAGCAGCTTAATTCGGGGGACGCTGGAGACCCAGTACTTC. Protein product: CASSLIRGTLETQYF.

This clone was seen only a few times. The gene calls are TRBV11-2 and TRBJ1-4, with D unresolved. The J call is in doubt because the DNA end fits TRBJ2-2 better. This CDR3 is built from 10 residues. Germline V lookup: CDR1 SGHAT, CDR2 FQNNGV. CDR3 DNA: TGTGCCAGCAGCTTTAGGGAGCTGTTTTTT. It codes for CASSFRELFF.

This clone came up a few times. CDR3 sequence (DNA): TGTGCCAGCAGTTTATCCAGGGGGGGCTATGGCTACACCTTC. This sequence encodes CASSLSRGGYGYTF. V usage is TRBV27 and J usage is TRBJ1-2; 7 nucleotides match TRBD1. The J segment lost 4 bases and the V segment lost 0 bases, leaving 2 bases of the junction unmatched. The length of the CDR3 is 14 residues. Germline assignment: CDR1 MNHEY and CDR2 SMNVEV (reference sequence).

This clone turned up a few times. The genes are TRBV5-1 and TRBJ1-1; no firm D call. The CDR3 extends over 12 amino acids. Germline V gene sequence: CDR1 SGHRS, CDR2 YFSETQ. V lost 2 bases, J lost 0 bases, and 2 bases lay in between. CDR3 residues: CASSLLNTEAFF. CDR3 nucleotide sequence: TGCGCCAGCAGCTTACTGAACACTGAAGCTTTCTTT.

The CDR3 sequence is CASSYQGRAFF. The CDR3 nucleotides are TGTGCCAGCAGTTATCAGGGACGTGCTTTCTTT. V and J are TRBV6-5 and TRBJ1-1; TRBD1 is a possible D gene (5 bases). The V end was cut by 3 bases, the J end by 11 bases, with 10 bases between. CDR1 is MNHEY, CDR2 SVGAGI, per germline. This CDR3 has 11 amino acids.

DNA of the CDR3: TGCAGTGTAGTCAACAATGAGCAGTTCTTC. It translates to CSVVNNEQFF. This rearrangement joins TRBV20-1 to TRBJ2-1; D is unclear. Germline V lookup: CDR1 DFQATT, CDR2 SNEGSKA (reference sequence). The CDR3 contains 10 residues. The V end lost 7 bases, the J end lost 5 bases, and 6 bases lay between the germline ends.

This chain connects TRBV19 to TRBJ2-1; D possibly corresponds to TRBD1 (5 bases). Between the trimmed V and J ends, which lost 8 bases and 8 bases, there was a span of 10 bases. Germline V gene data show CDR1 as LNHDA and CDR2 as SQIVND (reference sequence). CDR3 length equals 11 residues. The CDR3 reads CASRSGYEQFF. The CDR3 DNA sequence: TGTGCCAGTCGGTCAGGGTATGAGCAGTTCTTC.

This clone was observed a few times. This rearrangement joins TRBV19 to TRBJ2-3, with 10 positions matching TRBD1. The V gene's germline CDR1 is LNHDA and CDR2 SQIVND (reference sequence). The CDR3 has 16 amino acids. The V and J ends lost 5 bases and 7 bases, in that order; junction bases with no gene match: 12. This chain's CDR3 is CASSHLAGQGTHTQYF. The DNA of the CDR3 is TGTGCCAGTAGTCACTTGGCGGGACAGGGGACGCATACGCAGTATTTT.